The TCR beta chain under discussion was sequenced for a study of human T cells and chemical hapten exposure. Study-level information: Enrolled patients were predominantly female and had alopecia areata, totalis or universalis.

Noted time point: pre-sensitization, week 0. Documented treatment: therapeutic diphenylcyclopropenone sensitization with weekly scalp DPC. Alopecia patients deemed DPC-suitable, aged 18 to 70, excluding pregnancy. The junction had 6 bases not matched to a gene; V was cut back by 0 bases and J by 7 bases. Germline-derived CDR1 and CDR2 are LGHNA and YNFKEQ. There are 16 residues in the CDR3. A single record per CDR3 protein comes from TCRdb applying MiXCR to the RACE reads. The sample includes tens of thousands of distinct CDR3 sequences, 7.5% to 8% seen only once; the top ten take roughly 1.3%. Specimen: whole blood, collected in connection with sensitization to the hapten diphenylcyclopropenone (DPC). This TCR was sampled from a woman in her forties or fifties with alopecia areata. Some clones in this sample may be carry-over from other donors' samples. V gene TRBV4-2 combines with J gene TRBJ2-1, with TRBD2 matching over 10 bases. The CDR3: CASSQDFSGRGNEQFF. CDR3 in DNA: TGTGCCAGCAGCCAAGACTTCAGCGGGAGGGGTAATGAGCAGTTCTTC.